This entry features one T cell receptor beta chain sequence. The sample is drawn from a study of Ad26.COV2.S vaccination and SARS-CoV-2 variants. Treatment given: over 15 received Ad26.COV2.S at low or high dose, single or two shots; roughly five received placebo; per-sample allocation not given. Following the first vaccine or placebo injection, samples were taken on day 63. The data were produced by immunoSEQ multiplex PCR, yet TCRdb's version contains in-frame clones alone and is incomplete. This table has 250,000 or so clones, around 85% appearing once. The CDR3 spans 18 residues. Germline V gives CDR1 MGHDK, CDR2 SYGVNS. V was cut by 2 bases and J by 3 bases, with 17 bases left in between.

The chain is built from TRBV25-1 and TRBJ2-6, with D maybe TRBD1 (5 bases). The specimen was peripheral blood, collected in a trial of Ad26.COV2.S vaccine versus placebo. The sequence derives from a person between 18 and 59 years old who received the Ad26.COV2.S COVID-19 vaccine or a placebo. CDR3 in amino acids: CASSERGEVLFGANVLTF. In DNA, the CDR3 is TGTGCCAGCAGTGAAAGGGGTGAGGTCCTCTTTGGGGCCAACGTCCTGACTTTC. Filled out from reference TRBV25-1 and TRBJ2-6, the complete variable domain reads EADIYQTPRYLVIGTGKKITLECSQTMGHDKMYWYQQDPGMELHLIHYSYGVNSTEKGDLSSESTVSRIRTEHFPLTLESARPSHTSQYLCASSERGEVLFGANVLTFGAGSRLTVL.